A single sample is the source of the 21 T cell receptor beta chains below, sequenced in a study of cytomegalovirus exposure and HLA in healthy donors. In the PCR, 60 Vbeta and 13 Jbeta primers were used. Sequencing used immunoSEQ multiplex PCR; TCRdb keeps in-frame clones, though not all of them. This table lists 93,000 or so clones. Sequences were obtained from PBMCs. These receptors were collected from a man between 40 and 49 years old in good health and CMV-seronegative.

CDR3 DNA: TGCGCCAGCAGCCAAGAAATTTTCCTGGGACTAGCGGGAGTTCACGGGGAGCTGTTTTTT. Translation gives CASSQEIFLGLAGVHGELFF. The chain recombines TRBV4-1 with TRBJ2-2; 14 positions agree with TRBD2. The CDR3 consists of 20 residues. The V gene's germline CDR1 is MGHRA and CDR2 YSYEKL. V dropped 0 bases and J dropped 7; count of bases not matched to a gene: 13.

The chain links TRBV10-3 to TRBJ2-7; 9 bases are a match to TRBD1. The V gene end was trimmed by 5 bases and the J gene end by 5 bases; junction bases not matched to a gene: 7. Germline V gene sequence: CDR1 ENHRY, CDR2 SYGVKD. This CDR3 spans 14 amino acids. CDR3 protein: CAISSGTGRHEQYF. CDR3 sequence (DNA): TGTGCCATCAGTTCCGGGACAGGGCGTCACGAGCAGTACTTC.

The chain has TRBV19 and TRBJ2-2; 8 bases align to TRBD1. Germline-derived CDR1 and CDR2 are LNHDA and SQIVND (reference sequence). The CDR3 runs 14 residues. The V segment lost 1 base and the J segment 5 bases; nucleotides outside the gene matches: 0. This CDR3 reads CASSIGTGTGELFF. CDR3 in DNA: TGTGCCAGTAGTATAGGGACAGGGACCGGGGAGCTGTTTTTT.

This sequence joins TRBV4-3 and TRBJ1-4; D is unresolved. The length of the CDR3 is 14 residues. CDR1 and CDR2 from the germline V gene are LGHNA and YSLEER. V lost 0 bases, J lost 8 bases, and 10 bases lay in between. CDR3 nucleotide sequence: TGCGCCAGCAGCCAAGATCGCCGGGAAGAAAAACTGTTTTTT. Translated: CASSQDRREEKLFF.

J is TRBJ2-7 and V is TRBV7-9, with D perhaps TRBD2 (5 bases). Germline CDR1 is SEHNR and CDR2 is FQNEAQ (reference sequence). Between the trimmed V and J ends, which lost 1 base and 6 bases, there was a span of 13 bases. CDR3 size: 14 residues. The chain's CDR3 is CASSLESTILEQYF. CDR3 DNA sequence: TGTGCCAGCAGCTTAGAATCGACTATCCTCGAGCAGTACTTC.

V usage is TRBV19 and J usage is TRBJ2-1; 7 positions match TRBD1. The CDR3 is 13 residues long. Germline V CDR1 and CDR2: LNHDA, SQIVND (reference sequence). V shed 4 bases, J shed 7 bases, and the junction held 4 bases outside the gene matches. The chain's CDR3 is CASSTQTGNEQFF. CDR3 DNA: TGTGCCAGTAGTACCCAGACAGGGAATGAGCAGTTCTTC.

The V and J genes are TRBV29-1 and TRBJ1-1; D is uncertain. This CDR3 contains 14 residues. The V gene lost 0 bases and the J gene lost 1 base, with 9 bases spanning the gap. From germline, CDR1 is SQVTM and CDR2 ANQGSEA. CDR3 loop: CSVEDPGRNTEAFF. The CDR3 DNA follows: TGCAGCGTTGAAGATCCCGGGAGGAACACTGAAGCTTTCTTT.

This chain connects TRBV4-3 to TRBJ2-7; D gene unclear. Trimming removed 0 bases at V and 7 bases at J, with 13 bases between. Per the germline V gene, CDR1 is LGHNA and CDR2 is YSLEER. CDR3 length: 14 amino acids. In DNA form, the CDR3 reads TGCGCCAGCAGCCAAGATAGCTACCTACGAGAGCAGTACTTC. Translated: CASSQDSYLREQYF.

The chain uses TRBV27 and TRBJ2-1; the match to TRBD2 covers 8 bases. CDR1 MNHEY and CDR2 SMNVEV come from the germline V gene (reference sequence). CDR3 length: 14 amino acids. The V gene end was trimmed by 7 bases and the J gene end by 1 base; junction bases not matched to a gene: 3. The CDR3 sequence: CASTSGSSYNEQFF. CDR3 in DNA: TGTGCCAGCACAAGCGGGAGTTCCTACAATGAGCAGTTCTTC.

V gene TRBV5-4 combines with J gene TRBJ2-1; the match to TRBD2 covers 10 bases. This CDR3 has 16 amino acids. V was pared by 0 bases and J by 6 bases, with 6 bases of the junction left unmatched. Germline values: CDR1 SGHNT, CDR2 YYREEE (reference sequence). The CDR3 coding sequence is TGTGCCAGCAGCTTGGGGAGCGGGAGGGAGGGCAATGAGCAGTTCTTC. Translating it yields CASSLGSGREGNEQFF.

The chain recombines TRBV10-2 with TRBJ2-2; TRBD1 matches 7 bases. CDR1 is WSHSY and CDR2 is SAAADI in the germline V gene. The CDR3 has 14 residues. J lost 2 bases, V lost 8 bases, and 5 bases had no gene match. The CDR3 DNA reads as TGCGCCAGCTCGGACAGGATTAACACCGGGGAGCTGTTTTTT. This codes for CASSDRINTGELFF.

V is TRBV5-5 and J is TRBJ2-6; D remains ambiguous. Trimming stripped 3 bases from V and 1 base from J, with 17 bases between. The CDR3 loop spans 18 amino acids. Germline values: CDR1 SGHKS, CDR2 YYEKEE (reference sequence). CDR3 protein: CASSYSSSPGSGANVLTF. CDR3 coding DNA: TGTGCCAGCAGCTACTCATCGTCTCCGGGTTCTGGGGCCAACGTCCTGACTTTC. The variable domain in full, completed from reference TRBV5-5 and TRBJ2-6, reads DAGVTQSPTHLIKTRGQQVTLRCSPISGHKSVSWYQQVLGQGPQFIFQYYEKEERGRGNFPDRFSARQFPNYSSELNVNALLLGDSALYLCASSYSSSPGSGANVLTFGAGSRLTVL.

V and J are TRBV11-3 and TRBJ2-2; no clear D. Trimming shortened V by 5 bases and J by 7 bases, and 14 bases separated the two germline ends. The CDR3 runs to 14 residues. Germline CDR1 and CDR2: SGHNT and YENEEA. The CDR3 spells CASSPEIIGGELFF. CDR3 coding DNA: TGTGCCAGCAGCCCCGAGATCATTGGCGGGGAGCTGTTTTTT.

This rearrangement joins TRBV6-5 to TRBJ1-5; no clear D. CDR1 is MNHEY, CDR2 SVGAGI, per germline. Trimming left V 5 bases short and J 6 bases short, with 14 bases between. The CDR3 runs 14 residues. The CDR3 DNA reads TGTGCCAGCAGTATCCGGGAGAAGGGTCAGCCCCAGCATTTT. Translated: CASSIREKGQPQHF.

The CDR3 sequence is CASSLDPGQLAFF. As DNA, the CDR3 is TGCGCCAGCAGCTTGGATCCGGGACAGTTAGCTTTCTTT. The gene calls are TRBV5-1 and TRBJ1-1, with 7 bases matching TRBD1. V lost 0 bases and J lost 10; bases outside the gene matches: 6. The CDR3 is 13 amino acids. In germline, CDR1 is SGHRS, CDR2 YFSETQ.

The J gene is TRBJ1-2, the V gene TRBV7-9; 8 bases line up with TRBD1. Germline CDR1 reads SEHNR; CDR2 reads FQNEAQ (reference sequence). V shed 1 base and J 6 bases; nucleotides not matched to a gene: 4. The CDR3 has 14 amino acids. The CDR3, as DNA: TGTGCCAGCAGCTTAGGGGGACAGGTTGATGGCTACACCTTC. Translated, it gives CASSLGGQVDGYTF. Full variable domain (outside the CDR3, taken from reference TRBV7-9 and TRBJ1-2): DTGVSQNPRHKITKRGQNVTFRCDPISEHNRLYWYRQTLGQGPEFLTYFQNEAQLEKSRLLSDRFSAERPKGSFSTLEIQRTEQGDSAMYLCASSLGGQVDGYTFGSGTRLTVV.

The chain is built from TRBV6-5 and TRBJ2-1; 7 nucleotides line up with TRBD1. CDR1 MNHEY and CDR2 SVGAGI come from the germline V gene. The ends lost 10 bases at V and 5 bases at J; junction bases unmatched: 2. The length of the CDR3 is 11 residues. CDR3 protein: CATGTDNEQFF. Written as DNA, the CDR3 is TGTGCCACCGGGACAGACAATGAGCAGTTCTTC.

The gene calls are TRBV27 and TRBJ1-4; D call uncertain. Germline assignment: CDR1 MNHEY and CDR2 SMNVEV (reference sequence). The CDR3 spans 17 residues. Trimming left V 5 bases short and J 4 bases short, with 20 bases between. The CDR3 here is CASSPRGQTRGNEKLFF. CDR3 nucleotides: TGTGCCAGCAGTCCCCGGGGTCAAACACGGGGTAATGAAAAACTGTTTTTT.

The chain carries TRBV5-1 and TRBJ1-4; TRBD1 is a possible D gene (5 bases). Germline CDR1 and CDR2: SGHRS and YFSETQ. The CDR3 consists of 15 residues. The V gene lost 4 bases and the J gene lost 8 bases, with 18 bases spanning the gap. This chain's CDR3 is CASSPQGSGGEKLFF. DNA of the CDR3: TGCGCCAGCAGCCCCCAGGGTAGTGGGGGGGAAAAACTGTTTTTT.

This chain links TRBV5-1 with TRBJ1-4; no firm D call. This CDR3 comprises 14 residues. V lost 3 bases to trimming and J lost 7 bases, with 13 bases between them. Per germline, CDR1 SGHRS and CDR2 YFSETQ. The CDR3 nucleotides are TGCGCCAGCAGCTCGAGTCCTTCTGGTGAAAAACTGTTTTTT. Its protein product is CASSSSPSGEKLFF. The whole variable domain, remainder taken from reference TRBV5-1 and TRBJ1-4, is KAGVTQTPRYLIKTRGQQVTLSCSPISGHRSVSWYQQTPGQGLQFLFEYFSETQRNKGNFPGRFSGRQFSNSRSEMNVSTLELGDSALYLCASSSSPSGEKLFFGSGTQLSVL.

The chain links TRBV7-2 to TRBJ2-5; 7 nucleotides line up with TRBD2. The germline V gene has CDR1 SGHTA and CDR2 FQGNSA. The CDR3 consists of 15 residues. The J segment lost 4 bases and the V segment lost 3 bases, leaving 8 bases of the junction unmatched. The DNA for the CDR3 is TGTGCCAGCAGCTTTAGCGGGCAGGCCCTAGAGACCCAGTACTTC. Translation: CASSFSGQALETQYF.